The rows below give T cell receptor beta chains drawn from one sample of a study of T-cell memory formation after mild COVID-19. TCRdb re-analysed the 5' RACE reads in MiXCR, keeping a single row per CDR3 protein. The sample holds 470,000 or so distinct CDR3 sequences, 20% seen once. The sequencing sample was made of PBMCs or a T cell subset sorted from them (not recorded which). These receptors were taken from an adult woman who had mild COVID-19 (a few samples of this study predate the infection). Cell type and time point are not known. The CDR3 runs from the conserved cysteine through the conserved F or W. The D gene is left open where the match is weak. Rows give clone size only sometimes, using once, few, many, or a class for an expanded clone.

j_call d_call clone_size v_call cdr3_nt cdr3_aa
TRBJ2-7 TRBD1 medium-sized TRBV5-1 TGTGCCAGCAGCTCCGGACAGGGCTACGAGCAGTACTTC CASSSGQGYEQYF
TRBJ2-1 - few TRBV5-1 TGCGCCAGCAGCTTCCAGAATGAGCAGTTCTTC CASSFQNEQFF
TRBJ2-2 TRBD1 - TRBV6-5 TGTGCCAGCAGCTCCTACCCGACAGGGGGCCGTGCCGGGGAGCTGTTTTTT CASSSYPTGGRAGELFF
TRBJ2-1 TRBD2 - TRBV27 TGTGCCAGCAGTTTACTAGCGGGAAATCTTTATGAGCAGTTCTTC CASSLLAGNLYEQFF
TRBJ2-5 - - TRBV7-6 TGTGCCAGCAGCTTAGCGGGGGCGGACCCTAAAGAGACCCAGTACTTC CASSLAGADPKETQYF
TRBJ1-2 - few TRBV6-1 TGTGCCAGCAGTGAAAACGGGCAGGGATTTTTCTATGGCTACACCTTC CASSENGQGFFYGYTF
TRBJ1-5 - - TRBV4-1 TGCGCCAGCAGCCAAGATGGTTTCGTTGGCAATCAGCCCCAGCATTTT CASSQDGFVGNQPQHF
TRBJ2-1 TRBD2 few TRBV12-3/TRBV12-4 TGTGCCAGCAGTTTAGGCGGGGGGGGTGACAATGAGCAGTTCTTC CASSLGGGGDNEQFF
TRBJ2-1 TRBD2 - TRBV4-2 TGTGCCAGCAGCCAAGAGGGGGCTAGCGGGAAAAATGAGCAGTTCTTC CASSQEGASGKNEQFF
TRBJ2-5 - - TRBV4-1 TGCGCCAGCAGCCAAGCAGTACAAGAGACCCAGTACTTC CASSQAVQETQYF
TRBJ2-5 - - TRBV2 TGTGCCAGCAGCCTACTAGAGGGAGAGACCCAGTACTTC CASSLLEGETQYF
TRBJ2-7 TRBD1 few TRBV12-3/TRBV12-4 TGTGCCAGCACTGACAGGGACCCCTACGAGCAGTACTTC CASTDRDPYEQYF
TRBJ2-1 - few TRBV5-1 TGCGCCAGCAGCACACAGGGTCCGTCGGAGCAGTTCTTC CASSTQGPSEQFF
TRBJ2-1 - few TRBV4-2 TGTGCCAGCAGCCAAGTAACGGGGCCTCGGGTTGAGCAGTTCTTC CASSQVTGPRVEQFF
TRBJ1-1 - few TRBV20-1 TGCAGTGCTAGAACTTCGGCAGCCCGTGAAGCTTTCTTT CSARTSAAREAFF
TRBJ1-4 - - TRBV12-3/TRBV12-4 TGTTCCAGCAGCATGACACTAACTAATGAAAAACTGTTTTTT CSSSMTLTNEKLFF
TRBJ2-3 - - TRBV7-8 TGTGCCAGCAGCAATGCCAGGGCGACGACAAGAGATACGCAGTATTTT CASSNARATTRDTQYF
TRBJ2-1 TRBD2 - TRBV11-2 TGTGCCAGCAGCCTCAGACTAGCGGGTGATTCCTACAATGAGCAGTTCTTC CASSLRLAGDSYNEQFF
TRBJ1-1 TRBD1 - TRBV5-1 TGCGCCAGCAGCTTGGGCTGGACAGGGGCCCCTGGTATGACTGAAGCTTTCTTT CASSLGWTGAPGMTEAFF
TRBJ1-1 - few TRBV18 TGTGCCAGCTCACCGTCCGAGTACACTGAAGCTTTCTTT CASSPSEYTEAFF
TRBJ2-2 TRBD2 few TRBV12-3/TRBV12-4 TGTGCCAGCAGTTTAGGGACTAGCGGGACACTGTTTTTT CASSLGTSGTLFF
TRBJ2-3 TRBD2 few TRBV27 TGTGCCAGCAGAATCCGACTAGCGGGGGGAAGCACAGATACGCAGTATTTT CASRIRLAGGSTDTQYF
TRBJ1-2 - few TRBV20-1 TGCAGTGCTAGAGGAAGGGGCAGGGGATATGGCTACACCTTC CSARGRGRGYGYTF
TRBJ1-1 - - TRBV19 TGTGCCAGTAGTATAGATCTTCAGACGGCAAACACTGAAGCTTTCTTT CASSIDLQTANTEAFF
TRBJ1-1 TRBD1 few TRBV5-1 TGCGCCAGCAGCCTACGGACAGGGGATGAAGCTTTCTTT CASSLRTGDEAFF
TRBJ2-5 TRBD2 few TRBV5-1 TGCGCCAGCAGCTTTACGACTAGCGGGGCCGAGACCCAGTACTTC CASSFTTSGAETQYF
TRBJ2-1 TRBD2 - TRBV7-2 TGTGCCAGCACCTACACTAGCGGGAACCACAATGAGCAGTTCTTC CASTYTSGNHNEQFF
TRBJ2-5 TRBD2 - TRBV30 TGTGCCTGGAGCCCGGGGGGGCGCAACCAAGAGACCCAGTACTTC CAWSPGGRNQETQYF